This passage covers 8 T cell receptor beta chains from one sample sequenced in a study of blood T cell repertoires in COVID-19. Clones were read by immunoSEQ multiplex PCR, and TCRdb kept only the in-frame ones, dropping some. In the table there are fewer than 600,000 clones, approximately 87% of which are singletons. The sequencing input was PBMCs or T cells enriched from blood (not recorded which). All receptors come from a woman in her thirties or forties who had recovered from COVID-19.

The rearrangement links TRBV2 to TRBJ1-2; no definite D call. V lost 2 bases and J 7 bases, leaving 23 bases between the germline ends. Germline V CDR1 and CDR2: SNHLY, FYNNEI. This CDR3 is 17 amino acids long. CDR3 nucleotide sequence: TGTGCCAGCAGTGAATCGCGGTCCGGTCACCAACGGGGTGGCTACACCTTC. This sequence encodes CASSESRSGHQRGGYTF.

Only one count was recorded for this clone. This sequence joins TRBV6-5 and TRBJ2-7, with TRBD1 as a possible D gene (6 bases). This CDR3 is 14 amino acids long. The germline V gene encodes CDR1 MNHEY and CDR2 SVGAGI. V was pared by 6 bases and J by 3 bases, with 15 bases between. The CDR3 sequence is CASSHTGTNYEQYF. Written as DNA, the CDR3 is TGTGCCAGCAGCCATACCGGGACAAACTACGAGCAGTACTTC.

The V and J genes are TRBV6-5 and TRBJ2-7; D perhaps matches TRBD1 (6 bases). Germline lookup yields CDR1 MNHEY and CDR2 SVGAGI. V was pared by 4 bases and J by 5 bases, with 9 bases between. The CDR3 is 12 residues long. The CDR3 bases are TGTGCCAGCAGTTCAGGGGTAGACGAGCAGTACTTC. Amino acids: CASSSGVDEQYF.

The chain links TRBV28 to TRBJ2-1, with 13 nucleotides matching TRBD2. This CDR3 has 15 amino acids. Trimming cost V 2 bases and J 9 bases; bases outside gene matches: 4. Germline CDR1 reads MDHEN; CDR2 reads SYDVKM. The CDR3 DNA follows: TGTGCCAGCAGTTTAGGACTAGCGGGAGCTCTTGAGCAGTTCTTC. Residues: CASSLGLAGALEQFF.

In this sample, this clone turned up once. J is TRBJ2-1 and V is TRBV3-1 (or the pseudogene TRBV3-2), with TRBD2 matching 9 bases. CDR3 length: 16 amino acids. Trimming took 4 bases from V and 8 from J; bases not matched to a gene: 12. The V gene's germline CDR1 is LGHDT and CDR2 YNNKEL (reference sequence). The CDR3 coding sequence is TGTGCCAGCAGCCTGGGACTAGCTAGGAGGGGGCATGAGCAGTTCTTC. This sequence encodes CASSLGLARRGHEQFF.

The CDR3 region has the DNA TGCGCCAGCAGCTCGAGAGCGGTTGCAAAACTGTTTTTT. Translation gives CASSSRAVAKLFF. V usage is TRBV4-1 and J usage is TRBJ1-4; D is undetermined. Trimming shortened V by 5 bases and J by 10 bases, and 14 bases separated the two germline ends. CDR1 and CDR2 from the germline V gene are MGHRA and YSYEKL. The length of the CDR3 is 13 residues.

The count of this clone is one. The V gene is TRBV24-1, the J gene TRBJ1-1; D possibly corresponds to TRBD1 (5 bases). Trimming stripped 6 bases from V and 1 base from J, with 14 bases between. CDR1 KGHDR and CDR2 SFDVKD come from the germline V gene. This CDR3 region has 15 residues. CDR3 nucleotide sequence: TGTGCCACCAGTTTCGGGGGTGGGACGAACACTGAAGCTTTCTTT. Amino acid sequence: CATSFGGGTNTEAFF.

The CDR3 coding sequence is TGTGCCTTTAGGGACAGGGGGTATGGCTACACCTTC. It yields the protein CAFRDRGYGYTF. The rearrangement links TRBV30 to TRBJ1-2; 11 bases map to TRBD1. Looked up from germline, CDR1 is GTSNPN and CDR2 is SVGIG (reference sequence). The V and J ends lost 7 bases and 5 bases, in that order; junction bases with no gene match: 3. The CDR3 is made up of 12 amino acids.